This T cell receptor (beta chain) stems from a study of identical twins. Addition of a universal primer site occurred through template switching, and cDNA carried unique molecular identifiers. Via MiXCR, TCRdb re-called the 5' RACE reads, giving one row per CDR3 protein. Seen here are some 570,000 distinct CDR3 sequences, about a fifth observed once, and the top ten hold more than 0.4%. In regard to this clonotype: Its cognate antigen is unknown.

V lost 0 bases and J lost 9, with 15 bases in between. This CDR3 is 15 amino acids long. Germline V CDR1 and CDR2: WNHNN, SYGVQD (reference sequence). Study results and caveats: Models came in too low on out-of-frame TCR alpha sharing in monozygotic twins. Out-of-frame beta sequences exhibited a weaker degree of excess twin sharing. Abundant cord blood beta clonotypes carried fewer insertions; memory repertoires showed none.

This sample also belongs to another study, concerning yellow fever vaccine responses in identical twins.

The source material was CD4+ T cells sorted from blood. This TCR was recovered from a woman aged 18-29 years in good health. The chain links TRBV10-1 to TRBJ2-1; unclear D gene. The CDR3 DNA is TGCGCCAGCAGTGAGTCTTATACCTCTCGAGGTGAGCAGTTCTTC. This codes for CASSESYTSRGEQFF.